The sequence of this TCR beta chain was determined in a study of blood T cell repertoires in COVID-19. Study-wide context: Samples of COVID-19 (acute and convalescent) were obtained from the United States, Italy and Spain. T cells, B-cell-depleted T cells, or PBMCs supplied cDNA or gDNA.

Authors' data handling: For nucleated cells, counts were estimated from reference gene primer amplification. Assay used: immunoSEQ multiplex PCR; TCRdb lists only in-frame clones, some missing. The D gene and trimming were derived from the DNA, and the V and J assignments and clone size from that table. This table holds over 100,000 clones, roughly three quarters found once. The CDR3 covers 14 residues. CDR1 is LGHDT and CDR2 is YNNKEL in the germline V gene (reference sequence). The V gene end was trimmed by 4 bases and the J gene end by 3 bases; junction bases not matched to a gene: 5. This TCR was recovered from a woman older than 75 with acute or convalescent COVID-19. What was sequenced was peripheral blood. This sequence joins TRBV3-1 (or the pseudogene TRBV3-2) and TRBJ2-5, with 7 bases identical to TRBD2. The DNA of the CDR3 is TGTGCCAGCAGCCCCAGCGGGATTAAAGAGACCCAGTACTTC. Encoded protein: CASSPSGIKETQYF.